Following are 30 T cell receptor beta chains from one sample sequenced in a study of Ad26.COV2.S vaccination and SARS-CoV-2 variants. The sample's treatment: about 20 received Ad26.COV2.S at low or high dose, single or two shots; about 5 received placebo; per-sample allocation not given. Following the first vaccine or placebo injection, samples were taken on day 63. TCRdb's copy holds only in-frame clones and misses some; the assay was immunoSEQ multiplex PCR. The table shows over 400,000 clones, with about 88% occurring only once. Sequenced material: peripheral blood, taken in a trial of Ad26.COV2.S vaccine versus placebo. These TCRs come from a person aged 18 to 65 who received the Ad26.COV2.S COVID-19 vaccine or a placebo.

The rearrangement links TRBV13 to TRBJ2-7, with TRBD2 as a possible D gene (6 bases). This CDR3 comprises 13 residues. V was shortened by 7 bases and J by 1 base, with 11 bases between the two germline ends. Looked up from germline, CDR1 is PRHDT and CDR2 is FYEKMQ (reference sequence). CDR3 residues: CASTPGESYEQYF. CDR3 DNA sequence: TGTGCCAGCACTCCGGGGGAATCCTACGAGCAGTACTTC.

The chain joins TRBV19 to TRBJ2-5; the match to TRBD2 covers 7 bases. This CDR3 contains 17 residues. J gave up 0 bases and V 6 bases, and 13 bases lay outside the gene matches. The V gene's germline CDR1 is LNHDA and CDR2 SQIVND (reference sequence). CDR3 sequence: CASRTRHGGSNQETQYF. Written as DNA, the CDR3 is TGTGCCAGTAGAACCCGCCACGGCGGGAGCAACCAAGAGACCCAGTACTTC.

The V call is TRBV5-6, the J call TRBJ2-7; no clear D gene. CDR1 is SGHDT, CDR2 YYEEEE, per germline. The V end lost 2 bases, the J end lost 2 bases, and 8 bases lay between the germline ends. The CDR3 covers 13 residues. The CDR3 nucleotides are TGTGCCAGCAGCTTCGACCCAACCTACGAGCAGTACTTC. This translates into CASSFDPTYEQYF.

The chain couples TRBV5-1 to TRBJ2-5, with 7 bases fitting TRBD2. The CDR3 runs to 17 residues. V trimming: 0 bases; J trimming: 2 bases; junction bases outside the gene matches: 10. Germline V gene data show CDR1 as SGHRS and CDR2 as YFSETQ. The CDR3 sequence: CASSLGIGAGVQETQYF. DNA for the CDR3: TGCGCCAGCAGCTTGGGGATCGGGGCGGGGGTACAAGAGACCCAGTACTTC.

This clone occurred once. The rearrangement joins TRBV5-1 to TRBJ2-2; 9 bases line up with TRBD2. The length of the CDR3 is 15 residues. Losses at the gene ends were 4 bases for V and 3 bases for J; bases not matched to a gene: 4. CDR1 is SGHRS and CDR2 is YFSETQ in the germline V gene. CDR3 in amino acids: CASSATSGYTGELFF. As DNA, the CDR3 is TGCGCCAGCAGCGCGACTAGCGGTTACACCGGGGAGCTGTTTTTT.

This chain connects TRBV3-1 (or the pseudogene TRBV3-2) to TRBJ2-7, with no clear D. CDR1 and CDR2 from the germline V gene are LGHDT and YNNKEL (reference sequence). CDR3 size: 14 residues. V gave up 1 base and J gave up 5 bases, with 12 bases separating them. The chain's CDR3 is CASSQGHSLDEQYF. In nucleotides, the CDR3 is TGTGCCAGCAGCCAAGGACACTCTCTGGACGAGCAGTACTTC.

CDR3 amino acids: CASSLDGSQETQYF. CDR3 in DNA: TGCGCCAGCAGCTTAGACGGATCCCAAGAGACCCAGTACTTC. J is TRBJ2-5 and V is TRBV5-1; D is ambiguous. V dropped 2 bases and J dropped 1 base, with 9 bases sitting between them. The CDR3 has 14 amino acids. Germline assignment: CDR1 SGHRS and CDR2 YFSETQ.

J is TRBJ1-1 and V is TRBV4-1; 10 nucleotides agree with TRBD1. The CDR3 is 14 residues long. Losses at the gene ends were 4 bases for V and 7 bases for J; bases not matched to a gene: 6. Germline loops: CDR1 MGHRA, CDR2 YSYEKL. CDR3 nucleotides: TGCGCCAGCAGCCGAGAGACAGGGGGCTTTGAAGCTTTCTTT. Its protein product is CASSRETGGFEAFF.

The V call is TRBV20-1, the J call TRBJ1-2; D remains ambiguous. V lost 3 bases and J 4 bases, leaving 9 bases between the germline ends. CDR1 is DFQATT and CDR2 is SNEGSKA in the germline V gene (reference sequence). The CDR3 extends over 12 amino acids. The CDR3, as DNA: TGCAGTGCTAGTTCCTTCCCCTATGGCTACACCTTC. Protein: CSASSFPYGYTF.

This chain connects TRBV7-6 to TRBJ1-1; no reliable D call. This CDR3 has 14 amino acids. V was shortened by 7 bases and J by 4 bases, with 16 bases between the two germline ends. Germline V gene data show CDR1 as SGHVS and CDR2 as FNYEAQ. The CDR3 coding sequence is TGTGCCAGCACCCAAGAGTTTCTGAGCACTGAAGCTTTCTTT. Translated: CASTQEFLSTEAFF.

The rearrangement links TRBV9 to TRBJ1-6; 10 bases agree with TRBD1. The CDR3 is 16 amino acids. V was pared by 4 bases and J by 9 bases, with 10 bases of the junction left unmatched. Germline V CDR1 and CDR2: SGDLS, YYNGEE. The CDR3 reads CASSRHSTGGVSPLHF. CDR3 in DNA: TGTGCCAGCAGCCGACACTCGACAGGGGGCGTTTCACCCCTCCACTTT.

J is TRBJ2-1 and V is TRBV7-9; 11 positions match TRBD1. V lost 4 bases to trimming and J lost 8 bases; unmatched junction nucleotides: 10. Germline loops: CDR1 SEHNR, CDR2 FQNEAQ (reference sequence). This CDR3 spans 16 amino acids. CDR3 sequence (DNA): TGTGCCAGCAGCTCAAACGGACAGGGGGCTAGGCATGAGCAGTTCTTC. Translated, it gives CASSSNGQGARHEQFF.

This chain connects TRBV19 to TRBJ2-4, with 7 positions matching TRBD2. The CDR3 has 21 residues. V gave up 4 bases and J gave up 5 bases; unmatched junction bases: 26. In germline, CDR1 is LNHDA, CDR2 SQIVND (reference sequence). CDR3 loop: CASSTRITHKDVGGRQNIQYF. Written as DNA, the CDR3 is TGTGCCAGTAGTACGCGCATCACCCATAAGGACGTGGGAGGGAGGCAAAACATTCAGTACTTC. Variable domain in full (rest from reference TRBV19 and TRBJ2-4): DGGITQSPKYLFRKEGQNVTLSCEQNLNHDAMYWYRQDPGQGLRLIYYSQIVNDFQKGDIAEGYSVSREKKESFPLTVTSAQKNPTAFYLCASSTRITHKDVGGRQNIQYFGAGTRLSVL.

This chain links TRBV18 with TRBJ2-1; D is unresolved. Trimming removed 3 bases at V and 10 bases at J, with 13 bases between. CDR3 length: 13 amino acids. In germline, CDR1 is KGHSH, CDR2 LQKENI. This chain's CDR3 is CASSPSDVREQFF. Here the CDR3 DNA reads TGTGCCAGCTCACCCTCTGATGTCAGGGAGCAGTTCTTC.

The chain has TRBV2 and TRBJ1-6; D gene ambiguous. There are 15 residues in the CDR3. Germline values: CDR1 SNHLY, CDR2 FYNNEI. Trimming stripped 6 bases from V and 4 bases from J, with 13 bases between. In DNA, the CDR3 is TGTGCCAGCAGCCTTCTCGAGTTTTATAATTCACCCCTCCACTTT. Amino acid sequence: CASSLLEFYNSPLHF.

This clone was observed a single time. The chain combines TRBV7-2 with TRBJ1-4; perhaps TRBD1 as D (5 bases). Germline V gene lookup returns CDR1 SGHTA and CDR2 FQGNSA. The CDR3 contains 15 residues. V was trimmed by 4 bases and J by 8 bases, leaving 17 bases between them. In DNA form, the CDR3 reads TGTGCCAGCAGCTCAACCCGGGGGGGTGGAGAAAAACTGTTTTTT. Protein: CASSSTRGGGEKLFF.

V is TRBV3-1 (or the pseudogene TRBV3-2) and J is TRBJ2-5, with 7 bases that match TRBD2. The CDR3 has 14 residues. V gave up 2 bases and J gave up 9 bases; unmatched junction bases: 9. Germline assignment: CDR1 LGHDT and CDR2 YNNKEL (reference sequence). The CDR3, as DNA: TGTGCCAGCAGCCAACCAGGTCCGGGGGGTGCCCAGTACTTC. Encoded protein: CASSQPGPGGAQYF.

This clone has only one observation. In DNA, the CDR3 is TGTGCCAGCAGCCCCGGGACGGGGCCGGGGACTGAAGCTTTCTTT. It yields the protein CASSPGTGPGTEAFF. The V gene is TRBV11-2, the J gene TRBJ1-1, with D perhaps matching TRBD1 (5 bases). The CDR3 length is 15 residues. Trimming pared 5 bases from V and 5 bases from J, leaving 18 bases between. Germline loops: CDR1 SGHAT, CDR2 FQNNGV.

This clone was seen just once. V gene TRBV4-1 combines with J gene TRBJ1-1; no clear D gene. V lost 0 bases and J lost 0, with 5 bases in between. The CDR3 has 14 residues. Germline V gives CDR1 MGHRA, CDR2 YSYEKL. The CDR3 DNA reads TGCGCCAGCAGCCAAGATACGGTGAACACTGAAGCTTTCTTT. Translating it yields CASSQDTVNTEAFF.

In this sample, this clone turned up once. The chain uses TRBV23-1 and TRBJ2-3; the match to TRBD1 covers 9 bases. TRBV23-1 is an ORF, with its function uncertain. After removal of 2 bases from V and 3 bases from J, the junction contained 0 bases not matched to a gene. CDR3 length: 14 residues. The chain's CDR3 is CASSQGTGTDTQYF. In DNA form, the CDR3 reads TGCGCCAGCAGTCAAGGGACAGGGACAGATACGCAGTATTTT.

The sample holds one count of this clone. J is TRBJ1-2 and V is TRBV9; possible D gene TRBD1, 6 bases. The CDR3 runs to 16 residues. The ends were cut back, 3 bases at V and 1 base at J, with 16 bases in the middle. Germline V lookup: CDR1 SGDLS, CDR2 YYNGEE. CDR3 region: CASSARGGQYNYGYTF. CDR3 bases: TGTGCCAGCAGCGCGAGAGGGGGGCAGTATAACTATGGCTACACCTTC.

This chain joins TRBV28 and TRBJ2-3, with 7 bases lining up with TRBD2. Trimming took 2 bases from V and 4 from J; bases not matched to a gene: 3. This CDR3 region has 14 residues. The V gene's germline CDR1 is MDHEN and CDR2 SYDVKM. CDR3 sequence: CASSLRTSADTQYF. The CDR3 DNA reads as TGTGCCAGCAGTTTAAGAACTAGCGCAGATACGCAGTATTTT.

The chain couples TRBV18 to TRBJ1-5; no firm D call. This CDR3 has 17 residues. The V end was cut by 0 bases, the J end by 4 bases, with 16 bases between. CDR1 and CDR2 (germline): KGHSH, LQKENI. The CDR3 protein is CASSPPGRTAGNQPQHF. CDR3 DNA sequence: TGTGCCAGCTCACCACCGGGTCGGACGGCTGGGAATCAGCCCCAGCATTTT.

The chain couples TRBV9 to TRBJ2-3; 11 nucleotides line up with TRBD2. The CDR3 contains 17 residues. The ends lost 2 bases at V and 4 bases at J; junction bases unmatched: 9. Germline V lookup: CDR1 SGDLS, CDR2 YYNGEE. DNA for the CDR3: TGTGCCAGCAGCGTGAATAGCGGGAGGGCCCTAGCAGATACGCAGTATTTT. Protein sequence: CASSVNSGRALADTQYF.

The V gene is TRBV15, the J gene TRBJ1-6, with TRBD1 as a possible D gene (5 bases). The germline V and J ends were trimmed by 0 bases and 7 bases, with 7 bases remaining between them. Germline CDR1 reads LNHNV; CDR2 reads YYDKDF (reference sequence). The CDR3 is 14 residues long. CDR3 sequence reads: CATSRDRENSPLHF. CDR3 DNA: TGTGCCACCAGCAGAGACAGGGAGAATTCACCCCTCCACTTT.

The chain links TRBV12-3 or TRBV12-4 to TRBJ1-6; 8 bases line up with TRBD1. The ends lost 5 bases at V and 15 bases at J; junction bases unmatched: 6. This CDR3 contains 12 residues. CDR3 region: CASSHRTGYLHF. As DNA, the CDR3 is TGTGCCAGCAGTCATCGGACAGGGTACCTCCACTTT.

J is TRBJ2-6 and V is TRBV5-4; a possible D gene is TRBD2 (7 bases). CDR1 SGHNT and CDR2 YYREEE come from the germline V gene (reference sequence). This CDR3 spans 18 amino acids. V shed 4 bases and J shed 7 bases, with 24 bases lying between them. The chain's CDR3 is CASSPGGRGTLGANVLTF. CDR3 DNA: TGTGCCAGCAGCCCCGGGGGGCGGGGTACTCTGGGTGCCAACGTCCTGACTTTC.

The rearrangement links TRBV6-5 to TRBJ2-3; D unresolved. The V end lost 0 bases, the J end lost 6 bases, and 7 bases lay between the germline ends. CDR1 is MNHEY, CDR2 SVGAGI, per germline. This CDR3 is 13 amino acids long. This CDR3 reads CASSYSQEDTQYF. The CDR3 DNA sequence: TGTGCCAGCAGTTACTCTCAGGAGGATACGCAGTATTTT.

This sequence joins TRBV5-1 and TRBJ2-5; 13 positions match TRBD2. V shed 6 bases and J 3 bases; nucleotides not matched to a gene: 8. The CDR3 sequence is 16 residues long. Germline V gene lookup returns CDR1 SGHRS and CDR2 YFSETQ. CDR3 coding DNA: TGCGCCAGCAATAAAGGACTAGCGGGAGCTGAAGAGACCCAGTACTTC. The encoded protein is CASNKGLAGAEETQYF.

This chain links TRBV24-1 with TRBJ2-5; D might be TRBD2 (5 bases). Germline V CDR1 and CDR2: KGHDR, SFDVKD. CDR3 length equals 16 residues. Trimming took 4 bases from V and 2 from J, leaving 16 bases between them. CDR3 loop: CATSDPSPGGQETQYF. CDR3 nucleotide sequence: TGTGCCACCAGTGACCCCTCACCCGGAGGTCAAGAGACCCAGTACTTC.